The rows below give T cell receptor beta chains drawn from one sample of a study of T cell responses to AZD1222 COVID-19 vaccine. Method: immunoSEQ multiplex PCR; TCRdb's copy keeps in-frame clones and lacks some. Of some 91,000 clones listed, around nine tenths were seen once; the top ten hold under 2.5%. The source material was peripheral blood, sampled on day 0 of AZD1222 vaccination. The receptor source for this set is an adult in good health. The CDR3 runs from the conserved cysteine through the conserved F or W. A D gene is named only where the DNA matches it firmly. Clone size is shown for a subset of rows, as once, few, many or a class of expanded clone.

D gene: TRBD1
J gene: TRBJ2-6
V gene: TRBV4-2
clone size: few
CDR3 protein: CASSQDLGGAGANVLTF
CDR3 DNA: TGTGCCAGCAGCCAAGATTTAGGGGGCGCTGGGGCCAACGTCCTGACTTTC

D gene: TRBD1
J gene: TRBJ2-1
V gene: TRBV28
clone size: NA
CDR3 protein: CASSNKGADNYNEQFF
CDR3 DNA: TGTGCCAGCAGCAATAAGGGGGCCGACAACTACAATGAGCAGTTCTTC

D gene: TRBD1
J gene: TRBJ1-1
V gene: TRBV5-8
clone size: few
CDR3 protein: CASRVDREDTEAFF
CDR3 DNA: TGTGCCAGCAGAGTTGACAGGGAGGACACTGAAGCTTTCTTT

D gene: TRBD1
J gene: TRBJ1-1
V gene: TRBV5-1
clone size: NA
CDR3 protein: CASSLSPGQAFF
CDR3 DNA: TGCGCCAGCAGCTTGTCCCCGGGACAGGCTTTCTTT

D gene: NA
J gene: TRBJ1-1
V gene: TRBV28
clone size: few
CDR3 protein: CASSWDWVLGDTEAFF
CDR3 DNA: TGTGCCAGCAGTTGGGACTGGGTCCTCGGGGACACTGAAGCTTTCTTT

D gene: TRBD1
J gene: TRBJ2-2
V gene: TRBV19
clone size: NA
CDR3 protein: CASRTGGWNTGELFF
CDR3 DNA: TGTGCCAGTAGGACAGGGGGCTGGAACACCGGGGAGCTGTTTTTT

D gene: TRBD2
J gene: TRBJ2-3
V gene: TRBV5-1
clone size: NA
CDR3 protein: CASSLQRTGGVHISTDTQYF
CDR3 DNA: TGCGCCAGCAGCCTGCAAAGGACGGGAGGGGTGCATATTAGCACAGATACGCAGTATTTT

D gene: NA
J gene: TRBJ2-1
V gene: TRBV11-3
clone size: NA
CDR3 protein: CASSSESSYNEQFF
CDR3 DNA: TGTGCCAGCAGCTCGGAAAGCTCCTACAATGAGCAGTTCTTC

D gene: NA
J gene: TRBJ2-3
V gene: TRBV6-4
clone size: NA
CDR3 protein: CASSAASTDTQYF
CDR3 DNA: TGTGCCAGCAGTGCCGCTAGCACAGATACGCAGTATTTT

D gene: TRBD2
J gene: TRBJ2-7
V gene: TRBV7-9
clone size: NA
CDR3 protein: CASSIAGGSYEQYF
CDR3 DNA: TGTGCCAGCAGCATCGCGGGGGGCTCCTACGAGCAGTACTTC

D gene: NA
J gene: TRBJ2-1
V gene: TRBV25-1
clone size: NA
CDR3 protein: CASSDIKLNEQFF
CDR3 DNA: TGTGCCAGCAGTGATATTAAGCTCAATGAGCAGTTCTTC

D gene: NA
J gene: TRBJ1-5
V gene: TRBV3-1/TRBV3-2
clone size: NA
CDR3 protein: CASSHWDQPQHF
CDR3 DNA: TGTGCCAGCAGCCATTGGGATCAGCCCCAGCATTTT

D gene: TRBD1
J gene: TRBJ1-5
V gene: TRBV6-5
clone size: NA
CDR3 protein: CAAGTGPNQPQHF
CDR3 DNA: TGTGCCGCCGGGACAGGACCCAATCAGCCCCAGCATTTT

D gene: NA
J gene: TRBJ2-5
V gene: TRBV5-1
clone size: NA
CDR3 protein: CASSELGREFQETQYF
CDR3 DNA: TGCGCCAGCAGTGAGCTAGGCCGTGAATTTCAAGAGACCCAGTACTTC

D gene: TRBD2
J gene: TRBJ2-7
V gene: TRBV6-7
clone size: few
CDR3 protein: CASSLRLWTSGIPTSYEQYF
CDR3 DNA: TGTGCCAGCAGTTTGCGACTGTGGACTAGCGGGATCCCCACCTCCTACGAGCAGTACTTC

D gene: NA
J gene: TRBJ2-3
V gene: TRBV5-6
clone size: NA
CDR3 protein: CASSPSVWSTDTQYF
CDR3 DNA: TGTGCCAGCAGCCCGTCCGTCTGGAGCACAGATACGCAGTATTTT

D gene: TRBD2
J gene: TRBJ2-7
V gene: TRBV6-5
clone size: NA
CDR3 protein: CASSYGGDHSYEQYF
CDR3 DNA: TGTGCCAGCAGTTACGGGGGGGACCACTCCTACGAGCAGTACTTC

D gene: TRBD1
J gene: TRBJ2-2
V gene: TRBV24-1
clone size: NA
CDR3 protein: CATSESGGNTGELFF
CDR3 DNA: TGTGCCACCAGTGAATCAGGGGGGAACACCGGGGAGCTGTTTTTT

D gene: TRBD1
J gene: TRBJ1-1
V gene: TRBV6-6
clone size: NA
CDR3 protein: CASSSGTAEAFF
CDR3 DNA: TGTGCCAGCAGCTCCGGGACAGCTGAAGCTTTCTTT

D gene: TRBD2
J gene: TRBJ2-5
V gene: TRBV6-5
clone size: NA
CDR3 protein: CASSYSYSGGSETQYF
CDR3 DNA: TGTGCCAGCAGTTACTCGTATAGCGGGGGATCGGAGACCCAGTACTTC

D gene: TRBD2
J gene: TRBJ2-1
V gene: TRBV5-1
clone size: NA
CDR3 protein: CATGGTSGYNEQFF
CDR3 DNA: TGCGCCACAGGGGGGACTAGCGGTTACAATGAGCAGTTCTTC

D gene: NA
J gene: TRBJ1-2
V gene: TRBV28
clone size: NA
CDR3 protein: CASSQTPYGYTF
CDR3 DNA: TGTGCCAGCTCTCAAACCCCATATGGCTACACCTTC

D gene: NA
J gene: TRBJ1-5
V gene: TRBV4-2
clone size: NA
CDR3 protein: CASSQDYTDRTYSNQPQHF
CDR3 DNA: TGTGCCAGCAGCCAAGATTATACCGACAGAACATATAGCAATCAGCCCCAGCATTTT

D gene: NA
J gene: TRBJ2-1
V gene: TRBV7-2
clone size: NA
CDR3 protein: CASRERTGMNEQFF
CDR3 DNA: TGTGCCAGCAGGGAACGCACAGGGATGAATGAGCAGTTCTTC